This TCR beta chain appears in the sequencing data of a study of a mutant IDH1 vaccine in newly diagnosed glioma. About the study: Commencement of vaccination occurred 4-6 weeks following radiotherapy alone, or concurrently with temozolomide cycles.

Libraries were prepared by immunoSEQ multiplex PCR; TCRdb keeps only in-frame clonotypes and omits some of them. The profile shows roughly 40,000 clones, approximately 85% of them singletons. CDR1 and CDR2 from the germline V gene are SQVTM and ANQGSEA. The CDR3 covers 13 residues. Unmatched junction bases numbered 6, after V lost 6 bases and J lost 5 bases. A word on this clone: What it binds is not known.

The time point here: week 5, during vaccination. It was 300 ug of mutant IDH1 20-mer peptide that made up each vaccine dose, given with topical imiquimod. Here the sequenced sample was PBMCs, taken from a glioma patient whose treatment included an IDH1 peptide vaccine. The sequence was collected from a man aged 40-49 years with glioma. The chain combines TRBV29-1 with TRBJ2-5, with 10 bases that match TRBD1. DNA for the CDR3: TGCAGCGTGGGGACAGGGGTTGGGGAGACCCAGTACTTC. Translation: CSVGTGVGETQYF.